Following are 19 T cell receptor beta chains from one sample sequenced in a study of shared clonotypes between healthy human individuals. Sequencing was performed with immunoSEQ multiplex PCR; in TCRdb, only in-frame clones are kept and a portion is missing. The table has fewer than 650,000 clones, 76% seen once. The specimen was PBMCs. The origin of the receptors is a woman between 35 and 50 years old in good health. Some clones in this sample may be carry-over from other donors' samples.

The count of this clone is one. The chain carries TRBV7-9 and TRBJ1-1; D is ambiguous. The CDR3 length is 14 residues. CDR1 and CDR2 (germline): SEHNR, FQNEAQ (reference sequence). V was trimmed by 7 bases and J by 2 bases, leaving 14 bases between them. The CDR3 loop reads CASTHGHQNTEAFF. The CDR3 DNA reads as TGTGCCAGCACCCATGGCCATCAAAACACTGAAGCTTTCTTT.

The CDR3 spells CASSLGQGAREKLFF. The DNA for the CDR3 is TGTGCCAGCAGCTTGGGACAGGGAGCGCGTGAAAAACTGTTTTTT. The V gene is TRBV7-9, the J gene TRBJ1-4; TRBD1 matches at 9 bases. The CDR3 extends over 15 amino acids. Germline CDR1 is SEHNR and CDR2 is FQNEAQ (reference sequence). The V and J ends lost 3 bases and 7 bases, in that order; junction bases with no gene match: 6.

Turning to this clone: A far larger clone differs by one base, so this is likely a read error. The chain recombines TRBV25-1 with TRBJ2-7, with 10 nucleotides matching TRBD2. CDR3 length: 16 amino acids. Germline-derived CDR1 and CDR2 are MGHDK and SYGVNS. Trimming cost V 5 bases and J 6 bases; bases outside gene matches: 13. The CDR3 spells CASSPSGSQSRGEQYF. DNA of the CDR3: TGTGCCAGCAGTCCTAGCGGGAGCCAATCACGGGGCGAGCAGTACTTC.

This chain joins TRBV30 and TRBJ1-1; TRBD1 matches 7 bases. CDR1 GTSNPN and CDR2 SVGIG come from the germline V gene (reference sequence). V shed 8 bases, J shed 2 bases, and the junction held 8 bases outside the gene matches. The CDR3 is 13 amino acids. The CDR3 coding sequence is TGTGCCGGAAACAGGGGCGTCAACACTGAAGCTTTCTTT. Translated, it gives CAGNRGVNTEAFF.

This clone is a singleton in its sample. The chain combines TRBV6-5 with TRBJ2-5; no clear D. The length of the CDR3 is 12 residues. Between the trimmed V and J ends, which lost 5 bases and 5 bases, there was a span of 9 bases. CDR1 and CDR2 (germline): MNHEY, SVGAGI. The CDR3 DNA sequence: TGTGCCAGCAGTAACCCACGGGAGACCCAGTACTTC. Translating it yields CASSNPRETQYF.

The gene calls are TRBV30 and TRBJ2-7; D perhaps matches TRBD2 (6 bases). Germline V gives CDR1 GTSNPN, CDR2 SVGIG (reference sequence). Trimming pared 7 bases from V and 6 bases from J, leaving 16 bases between. CDR3 size: 12 residues. Here the CDR3 reads CALDGGPLEQYF. The CDR3, as DNA: TGTGCCTTGGACGGGGGTCCCCTCGAGCAGTACTTC.

J is TRBJ2-7 and V is TRBV12-5; possibly TRBD2 for D (5 bases). The CDR3 has 14 amino acids. V was pared by 11 bases and J by 2 bases, with 19 bases between. Germline V gene lookup returns CDR1 LGHNT and CDR2 FRNRAP. The CDR3 coding sequence is TGTGCTGGCGGGCGCGAGCTATCCCCCTACGAGCAGTACTTC. Translated: CAGGRELSPYEQYF. Supplemented by reference TRBV12-5 and TRBJ2-7, the full variable domain reads DARVTQTPRHKVTEMGQEVTMRCQPILGHNTVFWYRQTMMQGLELLAYFRNRAPLDDSGMPKDRFSAEMPDATLATLKIQPSEPRDSAVYFCAGGRELSPYEQYFGPGTRLTVT.

The chain combines TRBV9 with TRBJ2-3; D assignment may be TRBD1 or TRBD2 (6 bases each). The CDR3 consists of 14 residues. The germline V and J ends were trimmed by 4 bases and 6 bases, with 15 bases remaining between them. In germline, CDR1 is SGDLS, CDR2 YYNGEE. CDR3 amino acids: CASSPEGGRDTQYF. DNA of the CDR3: TGTGCCAGCAGCCCCGAGGGGGGCCGGGATACGCAGTATTTT.

The chain uses TRBV28 and TRBJ2-7; tentatively, D is TRBD2 (5 bases). Trimming removed 3 bases at V and 6 bases at J, with 15 bases between. From germline, CDR1 is MDHEN and CDR2 SYDVKM. There are 14 residues in the CDR3. The CDR3: CASSLVGAAGEQYF. In nucleotides, the CDR3 is TGTGCCAGCAGTTTGGTGGGAGCCGCGGGCGAGCAGTACTTC.

The chain has TRBV27 and TRBJ2-7; the D is unclear. V lost 1 base and J lost 0, with 7 bases in between. The CDR3 extends over 14 amino acids. Looked up from germline, CDR1 is MNHEY and CDR2 is SMNVEV (reference sequence). The CDR3 loop reads CASSLFSGSYEQYF. As DNA, the CDR3 is TGTGCCAGCAGTTTATTCTCGGGCTCCTACGAGCAGTACTTC.

V gene TRBV5-1 combines with J gene TRBJ2-7; 15 nucleotides align to TRBD2. Trimming removed 7 bases from V and 7 bases from J; junction bases left unmatched: 6. Per the germline V gene, CDR1 is SGHRS and CDR2 is YFSETQ. This CDR3 region has 14 residues. CDR3 sequence: CASGLAGGPGEQYF. DNA for the CDR3: TGCGCCAGCGGACTAGCGGGAGGGCCGGGTGAGCAGTACTTC.

The rearrangement links TRBV15 to TRBJ1-1; tentatively, D is TRBD1 (5 bases). V gave up 6 bases and J gave up 1 base, with 9 bases separating them. Germline CDR1 reads LNHNV; CDR2 reads YYDKDF (reference sequence). This CDR3 is 13 amino acids long. The DNA of the CDR3 is TGTGCCACCAGAGATGGGGGGAACACTGAAGCTTTCTTT. The encoded protein is CATRDGGNTEAFF.

The chain employs TRBV10-3 and TRBJ2-1; 10 bases align to TRBD2. This CDR3 comprises 17 residues. Losses at the gene ends were 0 bases for V and 2 bases for J; bases not matched to a gene: 4. Germline V gene lookup returns CDR1 ENHRY and CDR2 SYGVKD. The CDR3 here is CAISESTSGPAYNEQFF. The DNA of the CDR3 is TGTGCCATCAGTGAGTCGACTAGCGGGCCCGCCTACAATGAGCAGTTCTTC.

Points on this clone: This specimen includes other DNA sequences encoding the same CDR3. The rearrangement uses TRBV7-9 and TRBJ1-1; tentatively, D is TRBD1 (6 bases). The germline V and J ends were trimmed by 3 bases and 5 bases, with 10 bases remaining between them. The CDR3 is 13 residues long. In germline, CDR1 is SEHNR, CDR2 FQNEAQ (reference sequence). The CDR3 DNA reads TGTGCCAGCAGCTTTACAGGGCGGACTGAAGCTTTCTTT. Its translation is CASSFTGRTEAFF.

The rearrangement links TRBV7-2 to TRBJ1-2; D is unclear. The CDR3 is made up of 14 amino acids. Trimming shortened V by 1 base and J by 1 base, and 7 bases separated the two germline ends. Germline CDR1 and CDR2: SGHTA and FQGNSA. In DNA form, the CDR3 reads TGTGCCAGCAGCTTAGATTGGGGTAACTATGGCTACACCTTC. It translates to CASSLDWGNYGYTF.

The V and J genes are TRBV13 and TRBJ1-4, with TRBD1 matching over 7 bases. Germline V gives CDR1 PRHDT, CDR2 FYEKMQ (reference sequence). The CDR3 loop spans 17 amino acids. J was trimmed by 6 bases and V by 5 bases; bases with no gene match: 15. This CDR3 reads CASSKRTGGIKDEKLFF. The CDR3 bases are TGTGCCAGCAGCAAACGGACAGGTGGGATAAAGGATGAAAAACTGTTTTTT.

The J gene is TRBJ2-2, the V gene TRBV5-1; D is unresolved. Trimming shortened V by 0 bases and J by 2 bases, and 11 bases separated the two germline ends. Germline V lookup: CDR1 SGHRS, CDR2 YFSETQ. The CDR3 is 16 amino acids. The CDR3, as DNA: TGCGCCAGCAGCTTGGAAGGGATAACCAACACCGGGGAGCTGTTTTTT. This translates into CASSLEGITNTGELFF. The full variable domain, rest sourced from reference TRBV5-1 and TRBJ2-2, is KAGVTQTPRYLIKTRGQQVTLSCSPISGHRSVSWYQQTPGQGLQFLFEYFSETQRNKGNFPGRFSGRQFSNSRSEMNVSTLELGDSALYLCASSLEGITNTGELFFGEGSRLTVL.

V is TRBV19 and J is TRBJ1-5; D possibly corresponds to TRBD1 (5 bases). CDR3 length: 19 residues. Per germline, CDR1 LNHDA and CDR2 SQIVND (reference sequence). Trimming cost V 5 bases and J 1 base, with 24 bases left between them. The CDR3 reads CASSATPGRKGSSNQPQHF. The CDR3 DNA sequence: TGTGCCAGTAGTGCGACACCGGGACGTAAGGGGTCGAGCAATCAGCCCCAGCATTTT.

The genes are TRBV28 and TRBJ2-3; D uncertain. The CDR3 spans 15 residues. The V end lost 6 bases, the J end lost 3 bases, and 16 bases lay between the germline ends. Germline CDR1 reads MDHEN; CDR2 reads SYDVKM. Here the CDR3 reads CASRSGPYLTDTQYF. The DNA of the CDR3 is TGTGCCAGCAGGAGTGGCCCATATTTAACAGATACGCAGTATTTT.